The subject of this entry is one T cell receptor beta chain. This entry belongs to a study of blood T cell repertoires in COVID-19. About the research overall: Nucleic acid was either cDNA or gDNA, and it came from T cells, B-cell-depleted T cells, or PBMCs.

Germline loops: CDR1 GTSNPN, CDR2 SVGIG (reference sequence). The CDR3 has 10 residues. TCRdb's copy holds only in-frame clones and misses some; the assay was immunoSEQ multiplex PCR. The sample records roughly 200,000 clones, 85% to 90% being singletons. The sequence came from a man aged 40-50 years with active or convalescent COVID-19. The sequenced material came from peripheral blood. This sequence joins TRBV30 and TRBJ1-4, with D perhaps matching TRBD1 (5 bases). As DNA, the CDR3 is TGTAGGGGAATTAATGAAAAACTGTTTTTT. Protein: CRGINEKLFF.